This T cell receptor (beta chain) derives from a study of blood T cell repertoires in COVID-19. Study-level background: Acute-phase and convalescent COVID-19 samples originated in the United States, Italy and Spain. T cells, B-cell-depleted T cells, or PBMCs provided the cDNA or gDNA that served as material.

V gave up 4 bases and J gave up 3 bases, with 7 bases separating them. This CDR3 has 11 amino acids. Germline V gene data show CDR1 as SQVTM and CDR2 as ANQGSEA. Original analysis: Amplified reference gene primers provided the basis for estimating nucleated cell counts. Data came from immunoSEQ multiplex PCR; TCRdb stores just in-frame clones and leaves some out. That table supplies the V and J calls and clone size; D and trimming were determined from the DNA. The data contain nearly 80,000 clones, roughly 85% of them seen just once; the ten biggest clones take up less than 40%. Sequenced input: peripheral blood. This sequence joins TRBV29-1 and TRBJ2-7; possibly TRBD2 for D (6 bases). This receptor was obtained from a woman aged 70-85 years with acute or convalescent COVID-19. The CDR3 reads CSVATSYEQYF. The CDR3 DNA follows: TGCAGCGTTGCGACTAGCTACGAGCAGTACTTC.